This paragraph covers one T cell receptor beta chain sequence. Its antigen is still unknown. Naive CD8 cells lacked CD45RO, underwent positive selection for CCR7 and left out terminally differentiated effector memory CD45RA+ cells. Clones were sequenced by immunoSEQ multiplex PCR, and TCRdb holds only the in-frame ones, with some missing. Of 550,000 to 750,000 clones listed, nearly 97% are singletons. These data belong to a study of shared clonotypes between healthy human individuals. Study-wide background: Plates per donor: three CD4 naive, three CD4 memory, two CD8 naive, one CD8 memory. Notes on the study in general: Sampling involved blood alone; tissue repertoires likely differ. Generation probabilities of non-shared clonotypes were lower (relative to those shared by all four donors).

Source material: naive CD8+ T cells sorted from blood. The TCR comes from a woman under 40 in good health.

CDR3 nucleotides: TGCGCCAGCAGACAAACAGGGGGCAGAACTGAAGCTTTCTTT. This sequence encodes CASRQTGGRTEAFF. The genes are TRBV4-1 and TRBJ1-1; TRBD1 matches 9 bases. The germline gives CDR1 MGHRA, CDR2 YSYEKL. V shed 6 bases and J 5 bases; nucleotides not matched to a gene: 7. The CDR3 is made up of 14 amino acids.